This T cell receptor (beta chain) was retrieved from a study of read filtering for tumor transcriptome and immune sequencing. Turning to the study itself: Among patients, 17 to 20 were male and approximately 15 female, aged about 40 to 90 (mean about 72). After DNase treatment, RNA was made into whole-transcriptome libraries. Fewer than ten patients were R-ISS I, roughly 17 were R-ISS II, more than five were R-ISS III. Per sample, TCR-region reads ranged about 3.5 to 11 million by IR-seq, 85 to 1273 by RNA-seq.

Germline values: CDR1 LGHNA, CDR2 YNFKEQ. The CDR3 contains 17 residues. The V and J ends lost 6 bases and 4 bases, in that order; junction bases with no gene match: 8. The library was built from around 400 ng RNA with molecular barcoded adaptors for alpha/delta and beta/gamma chains. TCRdb re-analysed the reads in MiXCR, keeping a single row per CDR3 protein. The sample has around 130,000 distinct CDR3 sequences; roughly 13% are singletons. The sequenced material came from a population of CD138-negative cells sorted from bone marrow. This TCR was recovered from a donor at least 40 years old with multiple myeloma. The V call is TRBV4-2, the J call TRBJ2-3, with 15 bases lining up with TRBD2. The CDR3 DNA reads TGTGCCAGCAGATCTGGGACTAGCGGGAGGTGGGCAGATACGCAGTATTTT. Protein sequence: CASRSGTSGRWADTQYF.